This T cell receptor beta chain was sequenced in a study of blood T cell repertoires in COVID-19 (dated by TCRdb to the early 2020s). Notes on the research overall: Samples covering the acute and convalescent phases of COVID-19 were provided by collaborators in the United States, Italy and Spain. The material from the prospective study consisted of cDNA or gDNA derived from T cells, B-cell-depleted T cells, or PBMCs. The dataset comprised deeply sampled blood TCRbeta repertoires from subjects exposed to, actively infected with, or recovered from COVID-19. The repertoires were released in a freely available public database meant as a resource for research on the immune response to SARS-CoV-2. Samples were obtained from the ongoing ImmuneRACE study (first 160 participants) and from approximately 1,200 subjects provided by 6 global collaborators. The sample metadata nearly always contained a de-identified subject ID, COVID-19 status, age in years and sex. Where HLA class I and class II types were available, the types were taken from metadata supplied by the sample provider, not from assay-based typing. The paper's findings and limits, for the study overall: Clinical and demographic metadata were provided uncurated, with the amount varying by source and participant.

In Seattle, one collaborating source enrolled patients while the infection was active and tracked those patients longitudinally over the course of disease. The collaborating institutions used their own protocols to collect whole blood in K2EDTA tubes. For TCRbeta analysis, collaborators shipped samples in one of three forms: frozen whole blood, isolated PBMCs, or DNA extracted from either of those sample types. TCRbeta CDR3 regions were amplified from genomic DNA by means of the immunoSEQ Assay, a bias-controlled multiplex PCR. Per the original workflow: The number of nucleated cells in each sample was estimated from the amplification of reference gene primers within the assay. To quantify the absolute abundance of each unique TCRbeta CDR3 rearrangement, sequence reads were collapsed and filtered. For each sample, productive Simpson clonality was calculated as the square root of Simpson's diversity index over productive rearrangements. TCRdb's version of the immuneACCESS table is confined to in-frame rearrangements and falls short of the full clone set. An unresolved V gene accounts for under half of the shortfall where checked; the remainder is of unknown origin. D and trimming were read from the DNA, whereas the V and J calls and clone size are those reported in that table. The sample table shows a few hundred thousand clones, and roughly 89% are seen once. The ten most abundant clones make up around 0.93% of the sample.

About this clone: Its antigen is still unknown. No base quality values were provided; no much bigger clone lies one nucleotide off.

Trimming costs V 10 bases and J 2 bases, and their ends lie 11 bases apart. Inclusive of the bounding cysteine and phenylalanine, the CDR3 is 13 residues long. Here the CDR3 DNA is all that survives: 39 bases in frame from base 1. Taken from the germline V gene, the CDR1 and CDR2 loops are MGHDK and SYGVNS. The sequenced sample was peripheral blood. This TCR derives from a woman aged 40 to 49 with COVID-19, enrolled during active disease. The chain links TRBV25-1 with TRBJ1-4, with TRBD1 tentatively as D gene (5 bases match). The nucleotide sequence is given as TGTGCCACCGTCCAGGGCACTAATGAAAAACTGTTTTTT. This encodes CATVQGTNEKLFF. The variable domain in full, with residues beyond the CDR3 obtained from the reference TRBV25-1 and TRBJ1-4 genes, is EADIYQTPRYLVIGTGKKITLECSQTMGHDKMYWYQQDPGMELHLIHYSYGVNSTEKGDLSSESTVSRIRTEHFPLTLESARPSHTSQYLCATVQGTNEKLFFGSGTQLSVL.